Here is one T cell receptor (beta chain) with its context. Its antigen remains unidentified. Germline V CDR1 and CDR2: MNHEY, SVGAGI. CDR3 length: 14 amino acids. The V end lost 0 bases, the J end lost 10 bases, and 15 bases lay between the germline ends. Using immunoSEQ multiplex PCR, the repertoire was profiled, and TCRdb retains in-frame clones only, with some absent. The table records about 100,000 clones, 75% to 90% of them present only once. This record belongs to a study of T cell responses to AZD1222 COVID-19 vaccine. Study outcomes and limitations: The repertoires were collected only after the peak T cell response. After two AZD1222 doses, spike-specific TCR breadth and depth rose versus day 0. At study baseline, merely over 5 AZD1222 recipients were seropositive. The donor group comprised mostly white British people and more females; the analysis possibly underestimated clonal diversity.

This sample comprised peripheral blood, obtained 28 days after the second AZD1222 dose. The rearrangement links TRBV6-5 to TRBJ1-1; a weak D match, TRBD1 (6 bases). The receptor was derived from an adult who received the AZD1222 COVID-19 vaccine. The CDR3 region is CASSYSRGGLGAFF. The CDR3 DNA reads TGTGCCAGCAGTTACTCGCGAGGGGGACTTGGAGCTTTCTTT.